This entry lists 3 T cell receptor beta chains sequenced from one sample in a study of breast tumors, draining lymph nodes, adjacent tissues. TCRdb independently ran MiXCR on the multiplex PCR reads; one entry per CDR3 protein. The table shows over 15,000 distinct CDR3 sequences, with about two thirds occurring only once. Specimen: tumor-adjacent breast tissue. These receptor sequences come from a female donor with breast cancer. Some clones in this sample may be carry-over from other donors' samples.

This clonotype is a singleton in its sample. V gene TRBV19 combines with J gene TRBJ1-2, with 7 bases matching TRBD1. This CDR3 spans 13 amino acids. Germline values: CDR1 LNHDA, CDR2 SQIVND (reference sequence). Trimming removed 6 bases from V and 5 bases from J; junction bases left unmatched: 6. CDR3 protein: CASSRDSRYGYTF. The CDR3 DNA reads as TGTGCCAGTAGCCGGGACAGCAGATATGGCTACACCTTC.

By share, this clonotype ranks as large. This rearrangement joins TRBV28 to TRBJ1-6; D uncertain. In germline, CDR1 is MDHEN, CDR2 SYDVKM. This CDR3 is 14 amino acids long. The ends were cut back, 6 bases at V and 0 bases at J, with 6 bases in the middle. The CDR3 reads CASSFSSYNSPLHF. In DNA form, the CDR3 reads TGTGCCAGCAGCTTTAGCTCCTATAATTCACCCCTCCACTTT.

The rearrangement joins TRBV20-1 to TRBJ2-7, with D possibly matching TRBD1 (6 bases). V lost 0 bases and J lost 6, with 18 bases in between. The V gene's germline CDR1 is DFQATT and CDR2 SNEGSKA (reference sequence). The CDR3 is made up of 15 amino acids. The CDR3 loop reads CSARDLLQGSGEQYV. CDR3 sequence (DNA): TGCAGTGCTAGAGATCTGCTGCAGGGGAGTGGCGAGCAGTACGTC.